The rows below give T cell receptor beta chains drawn from one sample of a study of blood T cell repertoires in COVID-19. Profiling relied on immunoSEQ multiplex PCR, and the TCRdb table lists in-frame clones only, not all of them. The sample has under 300,000 clones, approximately 82% seen once. Material for sequencing was peripheral blood. These TCRs come from a woman between 18 and 29 years old with acute or convalescent COVID-19. Both conserved end residues are part of each CDR3. The D gene is left open where the match is weak. Only some rows state a clone size, as once, few, many or a class for expanded clones.

TRBJ2-5	.	.	TRBV7-6	CASSPAAARQETQYF	TGTGCCAGCAGCCCGGCGGCTGCGCGCCAGGAGACCCAGTACTTC
TRBJ2-1	.	TRBD2	TRBV30	CAWSVGREFNEQFF	TGTGCCTGGAGTGTTGGGCGGGAGTTCAATGAGCAGTTCTTC
TRBJ2-7	.	TRBD2	TRBV7-9	CASSAGLAGGGSYEQYF	TGTGCCAGCAGCGCGGGACTAGCGGGAGGTGGTTCCTACGAGCAGTACTTC
TRBJ2-1	.	TRBD2	TRBV7-3	CASSGTSLSYNEQFF	TGTGCCAGCAGCGGGACTAGCCTCTCCTACAATGAGCAGTTCTTC
TRBJ2-1	.	.	TRBV5-6	CASSPARGNEQFF	TGTGCCAGCAGCCCCGCCAGGGGAAATGAGCAGTTCTTC
TRBJ2-7	.	.	TRBV13	CASSHGLISYEQYF	TGTGCCAGCAGCCACGGACTAATTTCCTACGAGCAGTACTTC
TRBJ1-2	.	.	TRBV20-1	CSAREGGYGYTF	TGCAGTGCTCGTGAGGGGGGGTATGGCTACACCTTC
TRBJ2-1	.	TRBD2	TRBV27	CASSLGTSPEQFF	TGTGCCAGCAGTTTAGGGACTAGCCCAGAGCAGTTCTTC
TRBJ2-7	.	TRBD2	TRBV2	CASSAGTNSGEQYF	TGTGCCAGCAGTGCCGGGACTAACTCTGGGGAGCAGTACTTC
TRBJ2-5	few	TRBD2	TRBV3-1/TRBV3-2	CASSPSGEVRTQYF	TGTGCCAGCAGCCCGAGCGGGGAAGTTCGGACCCAGTACTTC
TRBJ2-7	.	TRBD1	TRBV19	CASRRTGSTYEQYF	TGTGCCAGTAGACGGACAGGCTCAACCTACGAGCAGTACTTC
TRBJ1-2	.	TRBD1	TRBV28	CASSLSRDRAPSVWGYTF	TGTGCCAGCAGTTTATCAAGGGACAGGGCCCCCTCAGTCTGGGGCTACACCTTC
TRBJ1-5	.	.	TRBV6-5	CASSYAGSQPQHF	TGTGCCAGCAGTTACGCAGGCTCTCAGCCCCAGCATTTT
TRBJ2-1	.	TRBD2	TRBV18	CASSPGLAGVSYNEQFF	TGTGCCAGCTCACCGGGACTAGCGGGAGTTTCCTACAATGAGCAGTTCTTC
TRBJ1-6	.	.	TRBV10-2	CASKNRYSPLHF	TGCGCCAGCAAGAACAGGTATTCACCCCTCCACTTT
TRBJ1-2	.	TRBD1	TRBV19	CASSLGGQLSYGYTF	TGTGCCAGTAGTCTAGGGGGACAGTTGTCTTATGGCTACACCTTC
TRBJ1-1	.	.	TRBV5-6	CASSFVGGNTEAFF	TGTGCCAGCAGCTTTGTAGGGGGGAACACTGAAGCTTTCTTT
TRBJ1-5	.	.	TRBV6-5	CASSYSGRASQPQHF	TGTGCCAGCAGTTACTCGGGCAGGGCTAGTCAGCCCCAGCATTTT
TRBJ2-1	once	TRBD2	TRBV9	CASSVAGLAYNEQFF	TGTGCCAGCAGCGTAGCGGGACTAGCCTACAATGAGCAGTTCTTC
TRBJ1-3	.	.	TRBV4-2	CASSQDGSQKYSGNTIYF	TGTGCCAGCAGCCAAGATGGGAGCCAAAAGTACTCTGGAAACACCATATATTTT
TRBJ1-4	.	.	TRBV7-2	CASSARRGNEKLFF	TGTGCCAGCAGCGCTCGGCGGGGAAATGAAAAACTGTTTTTT
TRBJ2-5	many	TRBD2	TRBV5-4	CASSLALAGQETQYF	TGTGCCAGCAGCTTGGCTCTAGCGGGGCAAGAGACCCAGTACTTC